This T cell receptor beta chain was retrieved from a study of Ad26.COV2.S vaccination and SARS-CoV-2 variants. CDR3 length equals 16 residues. Treatment noted: roughly 20 received Ad26.COV2.S at low or high dose, single or two shots; about 5 received placebo; per-sample allocation not given. Day 63 following the first vaccine or placebo injection was when the samples were taken. An 18-55-year-old adult in Boston served as donor. The table came from immunoSEQ multiplex PCR; TCRdb's copy has only in-frame clones and leaves some out. The sample consists of over 400,000 clones, nearly 90% of them appearing once.

This sample comprised peripheral blood, obtained in a trial of Ad26.COV2.S vaccine versus placebo. The chain uses TRBV7-5 and TRBJ2-7; TRBD1, as called in the table, went unchecked against the DNA. TRBV7-5 is given as a pseudogene. The clonotype originates from a person between 18 and 59 years old who received the Ad26.COV2.S COVID-19 vaccine or a placebo. CDR3 region: CARSLGLGRGSYEQYV. CDR3 nucleotides: TGTGCCAGAAGCTTAGGTTTGGGTAGGGGCTCCTACGAGCAGTACGTC.